This T cell receptor beta chain emerged from a study of beta chain features in type 1 diabetes. Study-wide results and caveats: Equally in patients and controls, PCR might preferentially amplify shorter templates.

CDR1 and CDR2 from the germline V gene are SGHNT and YENEEA. V shed 4 bases, J shed 2 bases, and the junction held 7 bases outside the gene matches. The CDR3 totals 16 residues. This clone was observed a handful of times. Its antigen is not identified. The study reverse transcribed the entire isolated RNA, so it sequenced expressed TCRB transcripts. Only in-frame clones appear in the TCRdb table, and some are missing; sequencing was by immunoSEQ multiplex PCR. The sample includes some 410,000 clones, about 14% seen only once; the top ten take roughly 0.04%. The sequencing input was naive CD4+ T cells from blood. This clonotype was obtained from a man aged 30 to 45 in good health. The chain carries TRBV11-3 and TRBJ1-2, with TRBD1 identical over 10 bases. CDR3 protein: CASSSSGTGVNYGYTF. For the CDR3, the DNA is TGTGCCAGCAGCTCGTCCGGGACAGGGGTAAACTATGGCTACACCTTC.